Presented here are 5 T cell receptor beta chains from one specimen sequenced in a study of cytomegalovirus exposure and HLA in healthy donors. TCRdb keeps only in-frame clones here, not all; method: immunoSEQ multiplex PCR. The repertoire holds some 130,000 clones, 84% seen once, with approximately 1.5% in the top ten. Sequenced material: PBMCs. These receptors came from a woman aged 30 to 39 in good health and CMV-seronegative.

This CDR3 is CASSLSASGGFNEQFF. Written as DNA, the CDR3 is TGTGCCAGCAGCTTATCGGCTAGCGGGGGGTTCAATGAGCAGTTCTTC. The chain joins TRBV7-6 to TRBJ2-1; 11 bases line up with TRBD2. Germline values: CDR1 SGHVS, CDR2 FNYEAQ. The CDR3 length is 16 residues. Trimming took 2 bases from V and 6 from J; bases not matched to a gene: 6.

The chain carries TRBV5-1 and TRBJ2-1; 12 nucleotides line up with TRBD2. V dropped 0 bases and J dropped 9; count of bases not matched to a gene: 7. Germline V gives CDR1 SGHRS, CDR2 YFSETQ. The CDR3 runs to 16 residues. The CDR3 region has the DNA TGCGCCAGCAGCTTGGGACTAGCGGGGGCCGGGGCTGAGCAGTTCTTC. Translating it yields CASSLGLAGAGAEQFF.

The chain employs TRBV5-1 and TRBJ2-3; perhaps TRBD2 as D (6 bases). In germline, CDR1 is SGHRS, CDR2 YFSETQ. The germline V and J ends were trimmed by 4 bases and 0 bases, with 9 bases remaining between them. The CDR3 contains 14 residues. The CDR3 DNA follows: TGCGCCAGCAGCACTAGCATCAGCACAGATACGCAGTATTTT. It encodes CASSTSISTDTQYF.

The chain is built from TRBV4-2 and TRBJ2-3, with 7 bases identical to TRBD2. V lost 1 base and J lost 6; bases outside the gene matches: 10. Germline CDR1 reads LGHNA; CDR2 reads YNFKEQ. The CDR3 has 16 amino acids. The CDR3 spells CASSQGVAGGGDTQYF. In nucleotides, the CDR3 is TGTGCCAGCAGCCAAGGGGTAGCGGGCGGTGGGGATACGCAGTATTTT.

CDR3 sequence reads: CSVAGVMVPASYYGYTF. CDR3 sequence (DNA): TGCAGCGTTGCGGGGGTGATGGTCCCAGCGTCGTACTATGGCTACACCTTC. V and J are TRBV29-1 and TRBJ1-2, with D possibly being TRBD1 (5 bases). The V gene's germline CDR1 is SQVTM and CDR2 ANQGSEA. CDR3 length equals 17 residues. The germline V and J ends were trimmed by 4 bases and 3 bases, with 24 bases remaining between them.